Listed below are T cell receptor beta chains from one sample, sequenced in a study of blood T cell repertoires in COVID-19. The repertoire was sequenced with immunoSEQ multiplex PCR; TCRdb's copy has only in-frame clones and lacks some. The sample records approximately 230,000 clones, about nine tenths being singletons. Specimen: PBMCs or T cells enriched from blood (not recorded which). The receptors were sampled from a man between 35 and 55 years old who had recovered from COVID-19. Both conserved end residues are part of each CDR3. Fields, in order: J gene, D gene, clone size, V gene, CDR3 protein, CDR3 DNA. The D gene is left open where the match is weak. Not all rows give a size; the values are once, few, many and, for expanded clones, a class.

J: TRBJ2-5
D: -
size: -
V: TRBV12-3/TRBV12-4
CDR3: CASSFDSETQYF
DNA: TGTGCCAGCAGTTTCGACAGTGAGACCCAGTACTTC

J: TRBJ2-2
D: TRBD2
size: -
V: TRBV5-1
CDR3: CASEESGGHTGELFF
DNA: TGCGCCAGCGAAGAAAGCGGGGGTCACACCGGGGAGCTGTTTTTT

J: TRBJ2-1
D: TRBD2
size: -
V: TRBV4-1
CDR3: CASSQGSGGAYNEQFF
DNA: TGCGCCAGCAGCCAAGGAAGCGGGGGGGCGTACAATGAGCAGTTCTTC

J: TRBJ2-7
D: TRBD2
size: -
V: TRBV5-6
CDR3: CASSPGLAVGEQYF
DNA: TGTGCCAGCAGCCCGGGACTAGCAGTCGGCGAGCAGTACTTC

J: TRBJ1-5
D: -
size: -
V: TRBV28
CDR3: CASRRGSQPQHF
DNA: TGTGCCAGCAGGCGGGGAAGTCAGCCCCAGCATTTT

J: TRBJ1-3
D: -
size: -
V: TRBV4-1
CDR3: CASSQSPGSSRGNTIYF
DNA: TGCGCCAGCAGCCAGTCCCCCGGGTCCTCTCGTGGAAACACCATATATTTT

J: TRBJ1-4
D: -
size: -
V: TRBV4-3
CDR3: CASSQDYRDYNEKLFF
DNA: TGCGCCAGCAGCCAAGATTACAGGGACTATAATGAAAAACTGTTTTTT

J: TRBJ2-7
D: -
size: -
V: TRBV12-5
CDR3: CASGIQTAYEQYF
DNA: TGTGCTAGTGGGATACAGACGGCCTACGAGCAGTACTTC

J: TRBJ1-2
D: TRBD1
size: -
V: TRBV5-8
CDR3: CASRVQGINYGYTF
DNA: TGTGCCAGCAGGGTACAGGGGATCAACTATGGCTACACCTTC

J: TRBJ2-7
D: -
size: -
V: TRBV5-1
CDR3: CASSQNRQAYEQYF
DNA: TGCGCCAGCAGTCAAAATAGACAGGCCTACGAGCAGTACTTC

J: TRBJ2-5
D: -
size: once
V: TRBV11-3
CDR3: CASSFSRVETQYF
DNA: TGTGCCAGCAGCTTCAGCAGGGTAGAGACCCAGTACTTC

J: TRBJ1-1
D: -
size: -
V: TRBV28
CDR3: CATEGAPEAFF
DNA: TGTGCCACGGAAGGGGCGCCTGAAGCTTTCTTT

J: TRBJ1-5
D: -
size: -
V: TRBV19
CDR3: CASSIDQEGLWGNQPQHF
DNA: TGTGCCAGTAGTATAGATCAGGAGGGATTATGGGGCAATCAGCCCCAGCATTTT

J: TRBJ2-7
D: TRBD2
size: once
V: TRBV4-1
CDR3: CASSQDLGLAGYEQYF
DNA: TGCGCCAGCAGCCAAGATCTGGGTCTAGCGGGGTACGAGCAGTACTTC

J: TRBJ1-4
D: -
size: -
V: TRBV15
CDR3: CATSRGPGNEKLFF
DNA: TGTGCCACCAGCAGGGGGCCCGGTAATGAAAAACTGTTTTTT

J: TRBJ2-5
D: TRBD2
size: -
V: TRBV6-5
CDR3: CASSRTSGSQETQYF
DNA: TGTGCCAGCAGTAGGACTAGCGGGAGCCAAGAGACCCAGTACTTC

J: TRBJ2-2
D: TRBD2
size: -
V: TRBV3-1/TRBV3-2
CDR3: CASSPPGLAGTGELFF
DNA: TGTGCCAGCAGCCCACCGGGACTAGCGGGCACCGGGGAGCTGTTTTTT

J: TRBJ2-4
D: TRBD2
size: -
V: TRBV10-3
CDR3: CAISESSLTGGQNIQYF
DNA: TGTGCCATCAGTGAGTCTTCTCTAACGGGGGGTCAAAACATTCAGTACTTC

J: TRBJ2-7
D: TRBD2
size: -
V: TRBV19
CDR3: CATHSGGGFSDEQYF
DNA: TGTGCCACCCATAGCGGGGGAGGATTTAGCGACGAGCAGTACTTC

J: TRBJ1-2
D: TRBD1
size: few
V: TRBV30
CDR3: CAWSFQTGGRGYTF
DNA: TGTGCCTGGAGTTTCCAAACAGGGGGAAGAGGCTACACCTTC

J: TRBJ1-4
D: TRBD1
size: once
V: TRBV10-3
CDR3: CAIREGTGNEKLFF
DNA: TGTGCCATCAGAGAAGGGACAGGGAATGAAAAACTGTTTTTT

J: TRBJ2-3
D: -
size: -
V: TRBV10-2
CDR3: CASSDPRRGDTQYF
DNA: TGCGCCAGCAGTGATCCAAGACGGGGGGATACGCAGTATTTT

J: TRBJ1-1
D: -
size: once
V: TRBV12-3/TRBV12-4
CDR3: CASSLRGTEAFF
DNA: TGTGCCAGCAGCCTAAGGGGCACTGAAGCTTTCTTT

J: TRBJ1-2
D: TRBD1
size: -
V: TRBV18
CDR3: CASSLPGQGDYGYTF
DNA: TGTGCCAGCTCACTACCAGGACAGGGAGACTATGGCTACACCTTC